The clone carrying this TCR beta chain was picked up a small number of times. Every donor contributed about 10 milliliters of peripheral blood by blood draw. Isolating PBMCs gave at least 6 million of these cells per sample. Then a second PCR, running about 6 to 12 cycles, was carried out with a sample-barcoded 5' primer and a J-beta primer mix. Researchers report that a template-switch adaptor with 12 random nucleotides tagged each cDNA molecule. Each CDR3 protein gets one entry after TCRdb re-called the 5' RACE reads with MiXCR. The sample has more than 500,000 distinct CDR3 sequences; about 25% are singletons. These data originate in a study of blood T cells in healthy people across ages. The CDR3 totals 14 residues. V lost 3 bases, J lost 0 bases, and 8 bases lay in between. Germline V gene lookup returns CDR1 SGHTA and CDR2 FQGNSA.

The gene calls are TRBV7-2 and TRBJ1-2; tentatively, D is TRBD1 (5 bases). This TCR was recovered from a woman aged 70-85 years in good health. Sequencing input: blood. In DNA form, the CDR3 reads TGTGCCAGCAGCTTGACAGCTACTAACTATGGCTACACCTTC. It translates to CASSLTATNYGYTF.